This T cell receptor (beta chain) originates from a study of blood T cell repertoires in COVID-19. Study details: The origin of the acute and convalescent COVID-19 samples was the United States, Italy and Spain. T cells, B-cell-depleted T cells, or PBMCs provided the cDNA or gDNA that served as material.

The CDR3 contains 12 residues. Germline CDR1 and CDR2: MDHEN and SYDVKM. V was clipped by 7 bases and J by 11 bases; unmatched bases: 8. The protocol was immunoSEQ multiplex PCR, while the TCRdb copy is restricted to in-frame clones and leaves out a portion. The sample has 200,000 to 250,000 clones; about nine tenths are singletons. Living in roughly 23 US areas, the participants were between about 18 and 100 years of age. The recovered donors of Cohort 3 showed two negative PCRs, clearance, or symptom resolution. Sequencing was performed on PBMCs or T cells enriched from blood (not recorded which). This TCR was sampled from a man aged 40-50 years who had recovered from COVID-19. V gene TRBV28 combines with J gene TRBJ1-2; 9 nucleotides agree with TRBD1. CDR3 sequence reads: CASNKVGQGYTF. The CDR3 nucleotides read TGTGCCAGCAACAAAGTAGGACAGGGGTACACCTTC.